A selection of T cell receptor beta chains follows, all from one sample in a study of human T cells and chemical hapten exposure. TCRdb itself ran the RACE reads through MiXCR, one entry per CDR3 protein. The table shows over 300,000 distinct CDR3 sequences, with 4.5% to 6% occurring only once. Sequences were derived from whole blood, sampled in connection with sensitization to the hapten diphenylcyclopropenone (DPC). These receptors all stem from a woman in her forties or fifties with alopecia areata. Some clones in this sample may be carry-over from other donors' samples. Both conserved end residues are part of each CDR3. D genes are given only for firm matches. Clone size is given for some rows only: seen once, a few or many times, or a class if the clone is expanded.

cdr3_aa cdr3_nt d_call clone_size j_call v_call
CASSVEAVTEAFF TGTGCCAGCAGCGTAGAGGCAGTCACTGAAGCTTTCTTT NA few TRBJ1-1 TRBV9
CASSHLEAGYGYTF TGCGCCAGCAGCCATCTAGAGGCAGGCTATGGCTACACCTTC NA many TRBJ1-2 TRBV4-1
CAISAGDISPLHF TGTGCCATCAGTGCAGGGGATATTTCACCCCTCCACTTT NA few TRBJ1-6 TRBV10-3
CASSPKGGRNGELFF TGTGCCAGCAGCCCCAAGGGGGGGCGGAACGGGGAGCTGTTTTTT NA few TRBJ2-2 TRBV7-2
CASSLGLAGARTDTQYF TGTGCCAGCAGCTTGGGGCTAGCGGGGGCCCGCACAGATACGCAGTATTTT TRBD2 few TRBJ2-3 TRBV5-4
CASSLGSGSEQYF TGTGCCAGCAGCTTAGGGTCTGGCAGCGAGCAGTACTTC NA many TRBJ2-7 TRBV11-2
CASSLVKGTEAFF TGTGCCAGCAGCTTAGTAAAGGGTACTGAAGCTTTCTTT NA many TRBJ1-1 TRBV11-3
CASRGGVNTEAFF TGTGCCAGCAGGGGAGGAGTGAACACTGAAGCTTTCTTT NA many TRBJ1-1 TRBV12-3/TRBV12-4
CASSPPTSGGAVTQYF TGTGCCAGCAGCCCCCCGACTAGCGGGGGGGCAGTGACCCAGTACTTC TRBD2 many TRBJ2-5 TRBV12-3/TRBV12-4
CSARDLITGELFF TGCAGTGCTAGAGATCTCATAACCGGGGAGCTGTTTTTT NA few TRBJ2-2 TRBV20-1
CASSWSSGGAFNEQFF TGTGCCAGCAGCTGGTCTAGCGGGGGGGCGTTCAATGAGCAGTTCTTC TRBD2 NA TRBJ2-1 TRBV5-4
CASSLGPGGADTQYF TGTGCCAGCAGTTTAGGCCCAGGGGGGGCAGATACGCAGTATTTT NA many TRBJ2-3 TRBV12-3/TRBV12-4
CASSLASRGNNEKLFF TGCGCCAGCAGCTTGGCCTCCAGGGGTAATAATGAAAAACTGTTTTTT NA many TRBJ1-4 TRBV5-1
CSARTAGGTDTQYF TGCAGTGCCCGGACCGCGGGAGGCACAGATACGCAGTATTTT TRBD2 many TRBJ2-3 TRBV20-1
CSVRAAGANVLTF TGCAGCGTTCGTGCTGCTGGGGCCAACGTCCTGACTTTC NA many TRBJ2-6 TRBV29-1
CASNPGTSIDTQYF TGTGCCAGCAATCCCGGGACTAGCATCGATACGCAGTATTTT TRBD2 many TRBJ2-3 TRBV12-3/TRBV12-4
CASIQGKRAFF TGTGCCAGCATCCAAGGAAAAAGAGCTTTCTTT NA NA TRBJ1-1 TRBV6-6
CATSRAGLPDNEQFF TGTGCCACCAGCAGAGCCGGACTACCAGACAATGAGCAGTTCTTC NA many TRBJ2-1 TRBV15
CSVETRRGEQYF TGCAGCGTTGAAACCCGGAGAGGGGAGCAGTACTTC NA many TRBJ2-7 TRBV29-1
CASSLAGLKAGANVLTF TGTGCCAGCAGTTTAGCAGGTTTGAAGGCTGGGGCCAACGTCCTGACTTTC NA many TRBJ2-6 TRBV12-3/TRBV12-4
CASNQAGTNEKLFF TGTGCCAGCAACCAGGCTGGGACAAATGAAAAACTGTTTTTT NA few TRBJ1-4 TRBV12-3/TRBV12-4
CASSKGSNGYTF TGTGCCAGCAGCAAGGGGTCTAATGGCTACACCTTC NA many TRBJ1-2 TRBV21-1
CATSRDPRGRTEAFF TGTGCCACCAGCAGAGATCCTAGGGGGCGGACTGAAGCTTTCTTT TRBD1 NA TRBJ1-1 TRBV15
CSGRGQGENEAFF TGCAGCGGTAGGGGACAGGGAGAGAATGAAGCTTTCTTT TRBD1 few TRBJ1-1 TRBV29-1
CASSLEGRADSQYF TGTGCCAGCAGCTTAGAAGGCAGGGCAGATTCGCAGTATTTT NA NA TRBJ2-3 TRBV7-2
CATITGVDEKLFF TGTGCCACCATAACAGGGGTGGATGAAAAACTGTTTTTT TRBD1 many TRBJ1-4 TRBV2
CASSSGTSGRAAADTQYF TGTGCCAGCAGTTCCGGGACTAGCGGGAGGGCCGCCGCAGATACGCAGTATTTT TRBD2 few TRBJ2-3 TRBV27
CASSQAIFTGGSNQPQHF TGTGCCAGCAGCCAGGCTATCTTTACAGGGGGATCAAATCAGCCCCAGCATTTT TRBD1 few TRBJ1-5 TRBV7-8
CSAGQGGMNTEAFF TGCAGCGCAGGACAGGGGGGCATGAACACTGAAGCTTTCTTT TRBD1 many TRBJ1-1 TRBV29-1
CATRRRETYEQYF TGTGCCACCCGGCGTCGGGAGACCTACGAGCAGTACTTC NA many TRBJ2-7 TRBV6-5
CASSGTGGDYGYTF TGTGCCAGCAGTGGGACAGGGGGCGACTATGGCTACACCTTC TRBD1 few TRBJ1-2 TRBV2
CASKIGQGRYEQYF TGTGCCAGCAAGATCGGACAGGGACGGTACGAGCAGTACTTC TRBD1 NA TRBJ2-7 TRBV6-2/TRBV6-3
CASSLSPGLAGNTDTQYF TGCGCCAGCAGCTTGTCTCCGGGACTAGCGGGAAACACAGATACGCAGTATTTT TRBD2 few TRBJ2-3 TRBV5-1
CASSSSTGVGAEAFF TGTGCCAGCAGCTCTAGTACGGGAGTTGGGGCTGAAGCTTTCTTT NA few TRBJ1-1 TRBV7-2
CASTRSTGYETQYF TGTGCCAGCACTCGAAGTACAGGGTACGAGACCCAGTACTTC NA many TRBJ2-5 TRBV6-1
CASSLPTGSWETQYF TGTGCCAGCAGTCTACCGACAGGGAGTTGGGAGACCCAGTACTTC TRBD1 NA TRBJ2-5 TRBV12-3/TRBV12-4
CASSIGTSQEQYF TGTGCCAGCAGCATAGGGACTAGCCAGGAGCAGTACTTC TRBD2 many TRBJ2-7 TRBV5-4
CASSQVPAGRAGVRYEQYF TGCGCCAGCAGCCAAGTACCGGCGGGCAGAGCGGGAGTGAGGTACGAGCAGTACTTC TRBD2 many TRBJ2-7 TRBV4-3
CASILRGSYEQYF TGTGCCAGCATTCTAAGAGGTTCCTACGAGCAGTACTTC NA few TRBJ2-7 TRBV6-2/TRBV6-3
CAISEEGNEQYF TGTGCCATCAGTGAGGAGGGGAACGAGCAGTACTTC NA many TRBJ2-7 TRBV10-3
CASSLGGQGPGSPLHF TGTGCCAGCAGTTTAGGGGGACAGGGCCCCGGTTCACCCCTCCACTTT TRBD1 NA TRBJ1-6 TRBV27
CASSLAPGNNEQYF TGCGCCAGCAGCTTGGCCCCGGGGAACAACGAGCAGTACTTC NA few TRBJ2-7 TRBV5-1
CSAEPGTGSTDTQYF TGCAGTGCAGAACCCGGGACAGGTAGCACAGATACGCAGTATTTT TRBD1 NA TRBJ2-3 TRBV20-1
CASSLYGQANYGYTF TGTGCCAGCAGCTTATACGGACAAGCTAACTATGGCTACACCTTC NA many TRBJ1-2 TRBV7-2
CSVEDQRGWRDTQYF TGCAGCGTTGAAGATCAGCGGGGCTGGAGGGATACGCAGTATTTT TRBD2 few TRBJ2-3 TRBV29-1
CASSPFEGPGTDTQYF TGTGCCAGCAGCCCATTTGAGGGTCCTGGCACAGATACGCAGTATTTT NA many TRBJ2-3 TRBV12-3/TRBV12-4
CASSLGHSGANVLTF TGTGCCAGCAGTTTAGGGCACTCTGGGGCCAACGTCCTGACTTTC NA many TRBJ2-6 TRBV28
CASSQGQGRNNEQFF TGTGCCAGCAGCCAAGGCCAGGGAAGAAACAATGAGCAGTTCTTC NA many TRBJ2-1 TRBV14
CASSVGGAVAEAFF TGTGCCAGCAGCGTAGGGGGAGCCGTCGCTGAAGCTTTCTTT NA few TRBJ1-1 TRBV9
CASSTNPVGLGASTDTQYF TGCGCCAGCAGCACTAACCCGGTTGGACTAGGGGCTAGCACAGATACGCAGTATTTT TRBD2 many TRBJ2-3 TRBV5-1
CASSLNSPGNTIYF TGTGCCAGCAGTTTGAACAGCCCTGGAAACACCATATATTTT NA many TRBJ1-3 TRBV12-3/TRBV12-4
CSVRRLAGTTDTQYF TGCAGTGTCCGCCGGCTAGCGGGAACCACAGATACGCAGTATTTT TRBD2 many TRBJ2-3 TRBV29-1
CASKGPSGSVNQPQHF TGTGCCAGCAAAGGGCCCTCAGGTTCGGTCAATCAGCCCCAGCATTTT NA NA TRBJ1-5 TRBV2
CASSADGYYGYTF TGTGCCAGCAGTGCCGACGGATACTATGGCTACACCTTC NA few TRBJ1-2 TRBV2
CASSASLETQYF TGTGCCAGCAGTGCCAGCCTAGAGACCCAGTACTTC NA many TRBJ2-5 TRBV6-5